The 8 T cell receptor beta chains listed next were all sequenced from one sample in a study of cytomegalovirus exposure and HLA in healthy donors. A multiplex PCR was run with 60 Vbeta primers and 13 Jbeta primers. Method: immunoSEQ multiplex PCR; TCRdb's copy keeps in-frame clones and lacks some. The table records about 140,000 clones, 68% of them present only once. Input material: PBMCs. The receptors stem from a man aged 25-40 years in good health and CMV-seropositive.

The rearrangement joins TRBV15 to TRBJ2-1, with D possibly being TRBD2 (5 bases). V lost 0 bases and J lost 7, with 7 bases in between. Germline V gives CDR1 LNHNV, CDR2 YYDKDF (reference sequence). The CDR3 runs to 13 residues. The CDR3 DNA follows: TGTGCCACCAGCAGAGAGTCGGGGAATGAGCAGTTCTTC. Its translation: CATSRESGNEQFF.

This clone appeared a few times. Other DNA sequences in the same sample also yield this CDR3. The chain carries TRBV5-1 and TRBJ2-1; D might be TRBD2 (6 bases). This CDR3 region has 16 residues. Trimming removed 0 bases at V and 2 bases at J, with 12 bases between. Germline values: CDR1 SGHRS, CDR2 YFSETQ. The CDR3 is CASSLALGGAYNEQFF. The CDR3 DNA reads TGCGCCAGCAGCTTGGCCTTGGGAGGAGCCTACAATGAGCAGTTCTTC.

This rearrangement joins TRBV5-5 to TRBJ2-7, with TRBD1 matching over 11 bases. Germline values: CDR1 SGHKS, CDR2 YYEKEE (reference sequence). The CDR3 has 15 amino acids. With V trimmed by 0 bases and J by 4 bases, 3 bases remained unmatched. The CDR3 DNA follows: TGTGCCAGCAGCTTGGGGACAGGGGGCGGGTACGAGCAGTACTTC. Translation gives CASSLGTGGGYEQYF.

The J gene is TRBJ1-1, the V gene TRBV5-4; a possible D gene is TRBD1 (6 bases). The CDR3 has 14 amino acids. V gave up 2 bases and J gave up 4 bases, with 12 bases separating them. From germline, CDR1 is SGHNT and CDR2 YYREEE (reference sequence). CDR3 sequence (DNA): TGTGCCAGCAGCTTACGACTACAGGGCACTGAAGCTTTCTTT. Its translation: CASSLRLQGTEAFF.

The rearrangement joins TRBV4-1 to TRBJ2-6; 7 positions agree with TRBD1. CDR1 MGHRA and CDR2 YSYEKL come from the germline V gene. The V and J ends lost 2 bases and 1 base, in that order; junction bases with no gene match: 17. The CDR3 is made up of 21 amino acids. The CDR3 region has the DNA TGCGCCAGCAGCCAACCCAGATTAGGGACAGTACGGCTATCTGGGGCCAACGTCCTGACTTTC. Amino acids: CASSQPRLGTVRLSGANVLTF.

This clone was seen a few times. The chain joins TRBV7-9 to TRBJ2-1; 9 positions agree with TRBD1. J lost 8 bases, V lost 4 bases, and 9 bases had no gene match. This CDR3 is 15 amino acids long. Germline lookup yields CDR1 SEHNR and CDR2 FQNEAQ (reference sequence). The CDR3 here is CASSSRDRAPHEQFF. The CDR3 DNA reads as TGTGCCAGCAGCTCCCGGGACAGGGCTCCTCATGAGCAGTTCTTC.

The chain employs TRBV7-9 and TRBJ2-5; TRBD2 aligns across 9 bases. Germline V gene lookup returns CDR1 SEHNR and CDR2 FQNEAQ (reference sequence). Trimming removed 3 bases from V and 4 bases from J; junction bases left unmatched: 15. The CDR3 loop spans 18 amino acids. Here the CDR3 reads CASSFPSLGREGAETQYF. DNA for the CDR3: TGTGCCAGCAGCTTCCCTTCCCTTGGGCGGGAGGGAGCAGAGACCCAGTACTTC.

This clone was detected only a few times. A junction boundary mismatches the germline segment, possibly from a read error. The V and J genes are TRBV7-3 and TRBJ2-1, with 9 bases fitting TRBD2. CDR1 SGHTA and CDR2 FQGTGA come from the germline V gene. The CDR3 spans 17 residues. The CDR3: CASSLTWGAGGPHEQFF. The DNA for the CDR3 is TGTGCCAGCAGCCTAACCTGGGGGGCGGGAGGGCCGCATGAGCAGTTCTTC.